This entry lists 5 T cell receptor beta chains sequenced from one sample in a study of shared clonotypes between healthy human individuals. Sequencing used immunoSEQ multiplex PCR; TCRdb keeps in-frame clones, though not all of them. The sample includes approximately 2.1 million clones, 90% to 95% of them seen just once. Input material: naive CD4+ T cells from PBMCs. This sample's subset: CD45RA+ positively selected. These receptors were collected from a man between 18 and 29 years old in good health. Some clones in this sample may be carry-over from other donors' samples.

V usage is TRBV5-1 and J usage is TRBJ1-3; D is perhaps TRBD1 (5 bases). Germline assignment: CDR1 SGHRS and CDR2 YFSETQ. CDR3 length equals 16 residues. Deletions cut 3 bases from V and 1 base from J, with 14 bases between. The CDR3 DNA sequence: TGCGCCAGCAGCTGGGGGGTATCAACATCTGGAAACACCATATATTTT. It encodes CASSWGVSTSGNTIYF.

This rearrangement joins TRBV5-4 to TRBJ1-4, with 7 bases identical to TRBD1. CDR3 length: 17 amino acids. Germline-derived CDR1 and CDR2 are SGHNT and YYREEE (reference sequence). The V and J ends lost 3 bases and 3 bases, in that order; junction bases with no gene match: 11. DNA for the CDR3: TGTGCCAGCAGCTCCAGACAGGGTCGCCCTCCTAATGAAAAACTGTTTTTT. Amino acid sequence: CASSSRQGRPPNEKLFF.

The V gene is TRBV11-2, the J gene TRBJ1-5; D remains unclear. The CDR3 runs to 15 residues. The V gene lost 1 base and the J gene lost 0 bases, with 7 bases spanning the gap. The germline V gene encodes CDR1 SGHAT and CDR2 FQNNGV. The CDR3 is CASSLGFSSNQPQHF. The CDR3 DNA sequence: TGTGCCAGCAGCTTAGGGTTTTCTAGCAATCAGCCCCAGCATTTT.

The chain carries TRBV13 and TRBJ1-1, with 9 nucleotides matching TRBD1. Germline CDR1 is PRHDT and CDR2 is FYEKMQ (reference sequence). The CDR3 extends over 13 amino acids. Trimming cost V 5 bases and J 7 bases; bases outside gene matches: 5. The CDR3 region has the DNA TGTGCCAGCAGCATCAGACAGGGGGTTGAAGCTTTCTTT. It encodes CASSIRQGVEAFF.

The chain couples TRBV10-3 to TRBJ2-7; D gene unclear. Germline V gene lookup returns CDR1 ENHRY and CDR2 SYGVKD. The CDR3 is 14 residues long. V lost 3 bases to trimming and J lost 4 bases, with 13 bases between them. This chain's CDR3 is CAISDQEGDYEQYF. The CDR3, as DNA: TGTGCCATCAGTGATCAGGAAGGAGATTACGAGCAGTACTTC.